Shown below are 8 T cell receptor beta chains from a single sample sequenced in a study of beta chain features in type 1 diabetes. Study results and limitations: The study found moderately but significantly shorter TCRB CDR3s in all four CD4+ subsets of Type 1 diabetes patients.

Expressed TCRB transcripts got sequenced, as all isolated RNA was reverse transcribed. The repertoire was sequenced with immunoSEQ multiplex PCR; TCRdb's copy has only in-frame clones and lacks some. The sample yields 250,000 to 300,000 clones, roughly an eighth seen once. For these receptors, no antigen is known. The sequenced material came from naive CD4+ T cells from blood. The source of these receptors is a man younger than 40 with type 1 diabetes.

The chain links TRBV18 to TRBJ2-2; weak D call: TRBD2 (5 bases). Germline V gene sequence: CDR1 KGHSH, CDR2 LQKENI. This CDR3 spans 16 amino acids. V lost 2 bases, J lost 5 bases, and 15 bases lay in between. CDR3 nucleotides: TGTGCCAGCTCACCAATGTTCTCGCCGGGGACCGGGGAGCTGTTTTTT. It is translated as CASSPMFSPGTGELFF.

CDR3 DNA: TGTGCCATTAAGGAGAGCAACACCGGGGAGCTGTTTTTT. It yields the protein CAIKESNTGELFF. V and J are TRBV10-3 and TRBJ2-2; no clear D. In germline, CDR1 is ENHRY, CDR2 SYGVKD. CDR3 length equals 13 residues. The V end lost 9 bases, the J end lost 2 bases, and 10 bases lay between the germline ends.

This clone was observed a few times. This chain uses TRBV18 with TRBJ1-1, with D unclear. Looked up from germline, CDR1 is KGHSH and CDR2 is LQKENI. This CDR3 region has 12 residues. Trimming shortened V by 2 bases and J by 11 bases, and 12 bases separated the two germline ends. This chain's CDR3 is CASSPEIDNAFF. CDR3 nucleotide sequence: TGTGCCAGCTCACCAGAAATCGACAACGCTTTCTTT.

The J gene is TRBJ2-5, the V gene TRBV4-2, with 13 bases fitting TRBD2. V lost 0 bases to trimming and J lost 1 base; unmatched junction nucleotides: 5. The CDR3 consists of 18 residues. Germline loops: CDR1 LGHNA, CDR2 YNFKEQ. CDR3 nucleotide sequence: TGTGCCAGCAGCCAAGAATCCGGGACTAGCGGGGTCCAAGAGACCCAGTACTTC. It specifies CASSQESGTSGVQETQYF.

V and J are TRBV7-2 and TRBJ2-1, with 7 bases that match TRBD1. Losses at the gene ends were 0 bases for V and 2 bases for J; bases not matched to a gene: 1. Germline assignment: CDR1 SGHTA and CDR2 FQGNSA. This CDR3 contains 15 residues. DNA for the CDR3: TGTGCCAGCAGCTTAGCGGGGACAGCCTACAATGAGCAGTTCTTC. Protein sequence: CASSLAGTAYNEQFF.

V usage is TRBV5-6 and J usage is TRBJ1-1, with D possibly TRBD1 on 5 matching bases. Trimming shortened V by 0 bases and J by 7 bases, and 7 bases separated the two germline ends. The germline V gene has CDR1 SGHDT and CDR2 YYEEEE. This CDR3 is 12 amino acids long. The CDR3 here is CASSLAGIEAFF. CDR3 nucleotides: TGTGCCAGCAGCTTGGCAGGGATTGAAGCTTTCTTT. The variable domain in full, with the rest retrieved from reference TRBV5-6 and TRBJ1-1, is DAGVTQSPTHLIKTRGQQVTLRCSPKSGHDTVSWYQQALGQGPQFIFQYYEEEERQRGNFPDRFSGHQFPNYSSELNVNALLLGDSALYLCASSLAGIEAFFGQGTRLTVV.

This clone has only a few counts. The chain recombines TRBV7-9 with TRBJ2-1; D gene uncertain. There are 15 residues in the CDR3. V lost 0 bases to trimming and J lost 0 bases, with 6 bases between them. Germline V lookup: CDR1 SEHNR, CDR2 FQNEAQ (reference sequence). The CDR3 here is CASSLAASSYNEQFF. CDR3 nucleotides: TGTGCCAGCAGCTTAGCGGCTAGCTCCTACAATGAGCAGTTCTTC.

The V call is TRBV7-2, the J call TRBJ2-7; no definite D call. Germline V CDR1 and CDR2: SGHTA, FQGNSA. V was trimmed by 5 bases and J by 4 bases, leaving 6 bases between them. The CDR3 sequence is 11 residues long. CDR3 residues: CASSRVYEQYF. CDR3 sequence (DNA): TGTGCCAGCAGCAGAGTGTACGAGCAGTACTTC.